The 8 T cell receptor beta chains presented below share a single source sample, sequenced in a study of blood T cell repertoires in COVID-19. TCRdb keeps only in-frame clones here, not all; method: immunoSEQ multiplex PCR. The data hold under 100,000 clones, with 65% to 80% observed a single time. Specimen: peripheral blood. The source of these receptors is a woman of 80 years or more with active or convalescent COVID-19.

The sample holds a few counts of this clone. The genes are TRBV6-2 or TRBV6-3 and TRBJ1-1; TRBD1 is a possible D gene (6 bases). Trimming left V 3 bases short and J 2 bases short, with 10 bases between. Germline assignment: CDR1 MNHEY and CDR2 SVGEGT. The length of the CDR3 is 14 residues. CDR3 in amino acids: CASSYGGPNTEAFF. CDR3 nucleotide sequence: TGTGCCAGCAGTTATGGGGGCCCTAACACTGAAGCTTTCTTT.

The chain has TRBV6-2 or TRBV6-3 and TRBJ2-2; weak D call: TRBD1 (6 bases). The CDR3 consists of 16 residues. The V end was cut by 2 bases, the J end by 2 bases, with 12 bases between. From germline, CDR1 is MNHEY and CDR2 SVGEGT. The CDR3 DNA reads as TGTGCCAGCAGTTACGGCAGGGGCCGTAACACCGGGGAGCTGTTTTTT. Translated, it gives CASSYGRGRNTGELFF.

The chain joins TRBV5-1 to TRBJ2-1; 7 bases align to TRBD2. Germline V gene data show CDR1 as SGHRS and CDR2 as YFSETQ. The ends lost 0 bases at V and 2 bases at J; junction bases unmatched: 2. The CDR3 sequence is 15 residues long. CDR3: CASSLAGGAYNEQFF. DNA for the CDR3: TGCGCCAGCAGCTTGGCGGGGGGAGCCTACAATGAGCAGTTCTTC.

The rearrangement joins TRBV20-1 to TRBJ1-2; D remains unclear. Germline values: CDR1 DFQATT, CDR2 SNEGSKA (reference sequence). Deletions cut 3 bases from V and 4 bases from J, with 12 bases between. CDR3 length: 13 residues. CDR3 sequence reads: CSASSGMGYGYTF. The DNA of the CDR3 is TGCAGTGCTAGTTCCGGGATGGGCTATGGCTACACCTTC.

The V and J genes are TRBV28 and TRBJ2-5, with D perhaps TRBD1 (6 bases). The CDR3 has 15 amino acids. Germline V CDR1 and CDR2: MDHEN, SYDVKM. Trimming stripped 6 bases from V and 4 bases from J, with 18 bases between. The CDR3 region has the DNA TGTGCCAGCAGCTTGGCAGGGGCCCTGGGAGAGACCCAGTACTTC. It codes for CASSLAGALGETQYF.

This rearrangement joins TRBV3-1 (or the pseudogene TRBV3-2) to TRBJ2-7, with TRBD1 matching 8 bases. The length of the CDR3 is 16 residues. The germline V gene has CDR1 LGHDT and CDR2 YNNKEL (reference sequence). The V segment lost 1 base and the J segment 0 bases; nucleotides outside the gene matches: 5. The CDR3 bases are TGTGCCAGCAGCCAAGCAGGGGGCCGGAGCTCCTACGAGCAGTACTTC. Translating gives CASSQAGGRSSYEQYF.

The chain employs TRBV6-6 and TRBJ2-3; D may be TRBD1 (5 bases). CDR1 is MNHNY and CDR2 is SVGAGI in the germline V gene (reference sequence). The CDR3 has 13 amino acids. Trimming took off 6 bases at V and 4 bases at J, with 11 bases between the two ends. The CDR3 is CASSYLGADTQYF. The CDR3 bases are TGTGCCAGCAGCTACCTAGGGGCAGATACGCAGTATTTT.

This chain links TRBV3-1 (or the pseudogene TRBV3-2) with TRBJ1-3; 9 bases line up with TRBD1. This CDR3 spans 15 amino acids. From germline, CDR1 is LGHDT and CDR2 YNNKEL (reference sequence). With V trimmed by 0 bases and J by 8 bases, 5 bases remained unmatched. The CDR3 loop reads CASSQDPGQGHTIYF. Written as DNA, the CDR3 is TGTGCCAGCAGCCAAGACCCGGGACAGGGACACACCATATATTTT.